This T cell receptor (beta chain) comes out of a study of blood T cell repertoires in COVID-19. On the study more broadly: PBMCs, B-cell-depleted T cells, or T cells provided the cDNA or gDNA that made up the material.

This CDR3 spans 17 amino acids. Germline V lookup: CDR1 LNHDA, CDR2 SQIVND (reference sequence). After removal of 8 bases from V and 8 bases from J, the junction contained 18 bases not matched to a gene. Per the original data handling: For nucleated cells, counts were estimated from reference gene primer amplification. Assay used: immunoSEQ multiplex PCR; TCRdb lists only in-frame clones, some missing. For V, J and clone size, that table is used; D and trimming come from the DNA. Of roughly 110,000 clones in the sample, just over 90% were seen once. The sequencing input was peripheral blood. V usage is TRBV19 and J usage is TRBJ1-4; 9 bases are a match to TRBD1. The clonotype was recovered from a woman in her 30s with acute or convalescent COVID-19. The CDR3 loop is CASSKTPPGQGSEKLFF. The CDR3 DNA is TGTGCCAGTTCCAAGACCCCTCCGGGACAGGGTTCAGAAAAACTGTTTTTT.